The TCR beta chain described here comes from a study of blood T cell repertoires in COVID-19. Authors' analysis steps: Amplification with reference gene primers provided the estimates of nucleated cell counts. Sequenced by immunoSEQ multiplex PCR; TCRdb stores in-frame clones only, minus some. V and J calls and clone size are as listed in that table; D and trimming were resolved from the DNA. The sample has 110,000 to 150,000 clones, 85% to 90% seen once. V shed 5 bases and J shed 1 base, with 7 bases lying between them. The germline V gene has CDR1 KGHDR and CDR2 SFDVKD. This CDR3 is 14 amino acids long.

Input material: peripheral blood. The receptor comes from a woman in her thirties or forties with acute or convalescent COVID-19. This sequence joins TRBV24-1 and TRBJ2-2; D call uncertain. The CDR3 loop reads CATSVHGNTGELFF. The DNA for the CDR3 is TGTGCCACCAGTGTGCACGGGAACACCGGGGAGCTGTTTTTT.